Shown below are 9 T cell receptor beta chains from a single sample sequenced in a study of CD8+ T cells in alopecia areata. The sequencing template was cDNA reverse transcribed from extracted RNA. The repertoire was sequenced with immunoSEQ multiplex PCR; TCRdb's copy has only in-frame clones and lacks some. The sample holds 150,000 or so clones, 45% to 60% seen once. Sequences were obtained from CD4+ T cells sorted from blood. The receptors derive from a human donor with alopecia areata.

This chain links TRBV5-1 with TRBJ2-5, with D uncertain. CDR3 length: 13 amino acids. The germline gives CDR1 SGHRS, CDR2 YFSETQ. V lost 0 bases to trimming and J lost 0 bases, with 3 bases between them. CDR3 sequence reads: CASSLANQETQYF. For the CDR3, the DNA is TGCGCCAGCAGCTTGGCAAACCAAGAGACCCAGTACTTC.

The rearrangement links TRBV7-6 to TRBJ2-1; D is possibly TRBD1 (6 bases). V shed 4 bases and J shed 10 bases, with 23 bases lying between them. CDR1 and CDR2 (germline): SGHVS, FNYEAQ. The CDR3 has 16 residues. The CDR3 is CASSSPFGTKLKEQFF. CDR3 in DNA: TGTGCCAGCAGCTCACCTTTCGGGACAAAACTTAAGGAGCAGTTCTTC.

The chain is built from TRBV25-1 and TRBJ1-2; D gene uncertain. The V gene's germline CDR1 is MGHDK and CDR2 SYGVNS. This CDR3 spans 14 amino acids. The V gene lost 4 bases and the J gene lost 4 bases, with 13 bases spanning the gap. The CDR3 region is CASSVGGSGYGYTF. The CDR3 nucleotides are TGTGCCAGCAGTGTGGGTGGGTCCGGCTATGGCTACACCTTC.

This clone was observed a handful of times. Other DNA sequences in this sample translate to the same CDR3. The chain employs TRBV18 and TRBJ2-3; no firm D call. CDR1 is KGHSH and CDR2 is LQKENI in the germline V gene. Trimming pared 0 bases from V and 1 base from J, leaving 2 bases between. The CDR3 is 13 residues long. The CDR3 nucleotides are TGTGCCAGCTCACCACCGGGCACAGATACGCAGTATTTT. Translation: CASSPPGTDTQYF.

This chain joins TRBV29-1 and TRBJ1-2; TRBD1 agrees at 7 bases. CDR1 and CDR2 (germline): SQVTM, ANQGSEA. The CDR3 has 13 amino acids. V lost 3 bases to trimming and J lost 5 bases; unmatched junction nucleotides: 6. The CDR3 sequence: CSVEAGGRYGYTF. The CDR3 nucleotides are TGCAGCGTTGAGGCAGGGGGGAGATATGGCTACACCTTC.

This rearrangement joins TRBV9 to TRBJ2-7; D is perhaps TRBD1 (5 bases). Germline-derived CDR1 and CDR2 are SGDLS and YYNGEE. Trimming shortened V by 0 bases and J by 4 bases, and 17 bases separated the two germline ends. This CDR3 has 16 amino acids. The CDR3 sequence is CASSVEAGATRYEQYF. CDR3 nucleotide sequence: TGTGCCAGCAGCGTAGAAGCTGGGGCTACGAGATACGAGCAGTACTTC.

This clone has more than one count but fewer than ten. The V gene is TRBV29-1, the J gene TRBJ2-2; 8 positions match TRBD1. The germline CDR1 and CDR2 sequences are SQVTM and ANQGSEA. The CDR3 is 15 residues long. Trimming took 5 bases from V and 6 from J; bases not matched to a gene: 11. CDR3 loop: CSVLLLRGLSGELFF. The CDR3 nucleotides are TGCAGCGTTTTGCTGCTCAGGGGGCTCTCCGGGGAGCTGTTTTTT.

The V and J genes are TRBV29-1 and TRBJ2-3, with D perhaps assigned TRBD1 or TRBD2 (5 bases each). Trimming removed 3 bases from V and 6 bases from J, with 10 bases in between. Germline V gene lookup returns CDR1 SQVTM and CDR2 ANQGSEA. This CDR3 contains 12 residues. Written as DNA, the CDR3 is TGCAGCGTTGAGATAGGGGAGGATACGCAGTATTTT. This translates into CSVEIGEDTQYF.

This clone is a singleton in its sample. J is TRBJ2-7 and V is TRBV27; 10 nucleotides line up with TRBD2. The CDR3 totals 14 residues. V shed 3 bases and J 6 bases; nucleotides not matched to a gene: 5. CDR1 MNHEY and CDR2 SMNVEV come from the germline V gene (reference sequence). The chain's CDR3 is CASSFSGRGSEQYF. CDR3 sequence (DNA): TGTGCCAGCAGTTTCAGCGGGAGGGGGAGCGAGCAGTACTTC.